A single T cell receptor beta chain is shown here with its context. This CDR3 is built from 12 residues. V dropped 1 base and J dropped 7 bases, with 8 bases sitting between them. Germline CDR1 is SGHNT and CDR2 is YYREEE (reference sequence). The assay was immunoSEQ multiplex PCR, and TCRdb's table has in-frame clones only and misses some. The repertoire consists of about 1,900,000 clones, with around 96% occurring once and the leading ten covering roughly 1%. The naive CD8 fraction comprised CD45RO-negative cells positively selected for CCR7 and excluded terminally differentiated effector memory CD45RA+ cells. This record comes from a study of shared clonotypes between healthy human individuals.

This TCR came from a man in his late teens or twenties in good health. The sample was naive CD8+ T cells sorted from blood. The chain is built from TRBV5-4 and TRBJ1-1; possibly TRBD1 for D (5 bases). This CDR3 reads CASSLWDGEAFF. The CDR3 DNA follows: TGTGCCAGCAGCTTGTGGGACGGTGAAGCTTTCTTT.